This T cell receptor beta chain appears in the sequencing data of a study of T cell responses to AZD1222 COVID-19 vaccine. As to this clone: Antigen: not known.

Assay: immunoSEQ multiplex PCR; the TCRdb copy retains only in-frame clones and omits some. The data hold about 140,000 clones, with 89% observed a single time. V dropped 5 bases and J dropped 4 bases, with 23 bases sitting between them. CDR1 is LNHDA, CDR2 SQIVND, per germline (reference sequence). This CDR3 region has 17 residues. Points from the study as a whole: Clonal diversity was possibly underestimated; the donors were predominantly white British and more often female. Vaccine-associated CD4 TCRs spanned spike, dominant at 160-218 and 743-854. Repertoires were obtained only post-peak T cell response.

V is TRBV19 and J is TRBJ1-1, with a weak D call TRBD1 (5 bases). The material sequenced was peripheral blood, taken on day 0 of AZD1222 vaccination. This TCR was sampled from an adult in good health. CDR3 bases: TGTGCCAGTAGTCTTGGGACGTTACCTGGCTCGACCACTGAAGCTTTCTTT. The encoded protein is CASSLGTLPGSTTEAFF. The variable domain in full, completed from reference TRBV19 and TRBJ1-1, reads DGGITQSPKYLFRKEGQNVTLSCEQNLNHDAMYWYRQDPGQGLRLIYYSQIVNDFQKGDIAEGYSVSREKKESFPLTVTSAQKNPTAFYLCASSLGTLPGSTTEAFFGQGTRLTVV.